This paragraph covers one T cell receptor (beta chain) sequence. Its antigen is currently unknown. The CDR3 length is 15 residues. V lost 1 base, J lost 10 bases, and 14 bases lay in between. The germline CDR1 and CDR2 sequences are MDHEN and SYDVKM. These data are taken from a study of cytomegalovirus exposure and HLA in healthy donors. Study-wide findings and caveats: On later analysis, the bulk of CMV-associated TCR beta chains appeared to be HLA-restricted. What a later analysis reportedly showed was that an Asian-associated ancestry cluster had fewer N-insertions than the approximately 700-donor mean.

This PCR relied on a set of 60 Vbeta primers and 13 Jbeta primers. The protocol was immunoSEQ multiplex PCR, while the TCRdb copy is restricted to in-frame clones and leaves out a portion. The sample lists about 150,000 clones, about 73% occurring once. This chain uses TRBV28 with TRBJ1-6; D possibly corresponds to TRBD1 (5 bases). Material for sequencing was PBMCs. This receptor was taken from a woman aged 55-69 years in good health and CMV-seropositive. In DNA form, the CDR3 reads TGTGCCAGCAGTTTATCCCCAGGGAGGCGATCACCCCTCCACTTT. It codes for CASSLSPGRRSPLHF.